The 18 T cell receptor beta chains listed next were all sequenced from one sample in a study of molecular identifiers for immune sequencing clone quantification. Each CDR3 protein gets one entry after TCRdb re-called the PCR reads with MiXCR. The repertoire includes 490,000 or so distinct CDR3 sequences, around a fifth of them detected once, and about 0.8% sits in the top ten. Sequencing was performed on naive CD8+ T cells from blood, with Jurkat cell RNA spiked in. Subset here: FACS-sorted CD8+CD4-CCR7+CD45RA+ naive T cells. The receptors were gathered from a human donor in good health. Some libraries in this study had Jurkat cell RNA spiked in.

Remarks on this clonotype: At one boundary the junction diverges from the germline segment, which might be a read error. The chain combines TRBV7-2 with TRBJ2-3; 10 bases map to TRBD2. Germline V lookup: CDR1 SGHTA, CDR2 FQGNSA. CDR3 length: 21 residues. CDR3 in DNA: TGTGCCAGCAGCTTAGTAGGCCCTCCGGCCCTTCTAGCGGGAGTCGCAGATACGAAGTATTTT. Translating it yields CASSLVGPPALLAGVADTKYF.

This clonotype was seen a few times. This chain links TRBV27 with TRBJ1-6; D is undetermined. Germline loops: CDR1 MNHEY, CDR2 SMNVEV (reference sequence). The CDR3 has 12 residues. V shed 5 bases and J shed 7 bases, with 6 bases lying between them. The CDR3: CASSNLNSPLHF. The DNA for the CDR3 is TGTGCCAGCAGTAATCTGAATTCACCCCTCCACTTT.

This clonotype was recorded many times. The rearrangement joins TRBV6-2 or TRBV6-3 to TRBJ1-1; D is unclear. CDR1 MNHEY and CDR2 SVGEGT come from the germline V gene. V was pared by 8 bases and J by 1 base, with 5 bases between. This CDR3 is 11 amino acids long. CDR3 sequence reads: CASGRNTEAFF. The DNA of the CDR3 is TGTGCCAGCGGAAGGAACACTGAAGCTTTCTTT.

The chain joins TRBV19 to TRBJ1-6, with 7 positions matching TRBD1. V trimming: 6 bases; J trimming: 4 bases; junction bases outside the gene matches: 9. The germline CDR1 and CDR2 sequences are LNHDA and SQIVND (reference sequence). The CDR3 covers 16 residues. The CDR3 here is CASRNRDRGYNSPLHF. CDR3 nucleotides: TGTGCCAGTAGAAACCGGGACAGAGGATATAATTCACCCCTCCACTTT.

This clonotype was detected many times. This chain joins TRBV12-3 or TRBV12-4 and TRBJ1-1; D call uncertain. Trimming removed 2 bases from V and 4 bases from J, with 8 bases in between. This CDR3 has 13 amino acids. CDR3 DNA sequence: TGTGCCAGCAGTTTACATCGGTCCACTGAAGCTTTCTTT. It encodes CASSLHRSTEAFF.

This clonotype was seen many times. This chain links TRBV7-9 with TRBJ2-7; 11 bases align to TRBD2. CDR3 length equals 16 residues. Germline-derived CDR1 and CDR2 are SEHNR and FQNEAQ (reference sequence). With V trimmed by 5 bases and J by 4 bases, 10 bases remained unmatched. The CDR3 DNA is TGTGCCAGCAGCCTCGGGACTAGCGGAGGGGTATACGAGCAGTACTTC. The encoded protein is CASSLGTSGGVYEQYF. The full variable domain, with the rest looked up from reference TRBV7-9 and TRBJ2-7, is DTGVSQNPRHKITKRGQNVTFRCDPISEHNRLYWYRQTLGQGPEFLTYFQNEAQLEKSRLLSDRFSAERPKGSFSTLEIQRTEQGDSAMYLCASSLGTSGGVYEQYFGPGTRLTVT.

This clonotype was picked up many times. The chain combines TRBV4-1 with TRBJ2-7; no firm D call. The CDR3 contains 14 residues. V was pared by 4 bases and J by 2 bases, with 12 bases between. Germline CDR1 MGHRA, CDR2 YSYEKL. CDR3 loop: CASSPLAGTYEQYF. CDR3 in DNA: TGCGCCAGCAGCCCCCTGGCAGGAACCTACGAGCAGTACTTC.

Comment on this clonotype: The conserved closing phenylalanine or tryptophan is absent in this CDR3, likely reflecting a read error. The rearrangement links TRBV6-5 to TRBJ2-3; TRBD1 or TRBD2 may be the D gene (6 bases each). CDR3 length: 15 amino acids. The germline V gene encodes CDR1 MNHEY and CDR2 SVGAGI. The germline V and J ends were trimmed by 0 bases and 4 bases, with 11 bases remaining between them. CDR3: CASSYSSGAADTQYL. CDR3 bases: TGTGCCAGCAGTTACTCTTCGGGGGCGGCAGATACGCAGTATCTT.

At least ten counts were recorded for this clonotype. V gene TRBV20-1 combines with J gene TRBJ2-7; 13 bases map to TRBD2. Losses at the gene ends were 2 bases for V and 7 bases for J; bases not matched to a gene: 14. Looked up from germline, CDR1 is DFQATT and CDR2 is SNEGSKA (reference sequence). This CDR3 has 17 residues. The CDR3 sequence: CSARKSPPLAGGPEQYF. The CDR3 nucleotides read TGCAGTGCTAGAAAAAGTCCTCCACTAGCGGGGGGGCCTGAGCAGTACTTC.

At least ten counts were recorded for this clonotype. The chain combines TRBV29-1 with TRBJ2-3; perhaps TRBD2 as D (6 bases). Trimming took 4 bases from V and 0 from J, leaving 14 bases between them. The CDR3 is 15 residues long. From germline, CDR1 is SQVTM and CDR2 ANQGSEA. The CDR3 is CSVGVWSGSTDTQYF. In nucleotides, the CDR3 is TGCAGCGTTGGAGTTTGGAGCGGGAGCACAGATACGCAGTATTTT.

For the CDR3, the DNA is TGTGCCAGCAGCTTGGGGGACAACGATGGCGCCGGGGAGCTGTTTTTT. This translates into CASSLGDNDGAGELFF. This chain uses TRBV5-4 with TRBJ2-2, with a possible D match to TRBD1 (6 bases). The V gene's germline CDR1 is SGHNT and CDR2 YYREEE (reference sequence). The V end lost 0 bases, the J end lost 6 bases, and 15 bases lay between the germline ends. The CDR3 consists of 16 residues.

The chain joins TRBV4-1 to TRBJ2-1; D is possibly TRBD1 (6 bases). The CDR3 contains 15 residues. V lost 0 bases and J lost 2, with 8 bases in between. Germline loops: CDR1 MGHRA, CDR2 YSYEKL. CDR3 sequence: CASSQEQGPYNEQFF. DNA for the CDR3: TGCGCCAGCAGCCAAGAACAGGGTCCCTACAATGAGCAGTTCTTC.

This clonotype was detected many times. The chain links TRBV2 to TRBJ1-1; no definite D call. Germline CDR1 and CDR2: SNHLY and FYNNEI. V was trimmed by 3 bases and J by 0 bases, leaving 5 bases between them. The CDR3 loop spans 13 amino acids. The CDR3 DNA is TGTGCCAGCAGTGATGCTTTGAACACTGAAGCTTTCTTT. It codes for CASSDALNTEAFF. Full variable domain (rest looked up from reference TRBV2 and TRBJ1-1): EPEVTQTPSHQVTQMGQEVILRCVPISNHLYFYWYRQILGQKVEFLVSFYNNEISEKSEIFDDQFSVERPDGSNFTLKIRSTKLEDSAMYFCASSDALNTEAFFGQGTRLTVV.

This clonotype appeared a few times. This sequence joins TRBV18 and TRBJ2-7, with D unresolved. CDR1 KGHSH and CDR2 LQKENI come from the germline V gene. The CDR3 spans 14 residues. V was pared by 3 bases and J by 3 bases, with 12 bases between. The CDR3, as DNA: TGTGCCAGCTCACCCGGGCCTAGTCGCTACGAGCAGTACTTC. Translating it yields CASSPGPSRYEQYF.

V and J are TRBV7-8 and TRBJ2-1; 10 bases map to TRBD2. With 3 bases clipped from V and 12 bases from J, the junction kept 20 bases outside the gene matches. Germline V CDR1 and CDR2: SGHVS, FQNEAQ. This CDR3 contains 18 residues. CDR3: CASSFRPPGTSEALWQFF. The CDR3, as DNA: TGTGCCAGCAGCTTTCGTCCTCCGGGGACTAGCGAGGCCCTGTGGCAGTTCTTC.

This clonotype was picked up many times. The chain links TRBV5-1 to TRBJ2-7; D might be TRBD2 (5 bases). Germline V lookup: CDR1 SGHRS, CDR2 YFSETQ. This CDR3 has 13 residues. The V gene lost 4 bases and the J gene lost 5 bases, with 13 bases spanning the gap. CDR3 bases: TGCGCCAGCAGCGGGAGCCGACTGAACGAGCAGTACTTC. It translates to CASSGSRLNEQYF. The whole variable domain, remainder taken from reference TRBV5-1 and TRBJ2-7, is KAGVTQTPRYLIKTRGQQVTLSCSPISGHRSVSWYQQTPGQGLQFLFEYFSETQRNKGNFPGRFSGRQFSNSRSEMNVSTLELGDSALYLCASSGSRLNEQYFGPGTRLTVT.

With regard to this clonotype: This may come from a read error, since a much larger clone is one base off. This chain links TRBV5-1 with TRBJ1-2; D is unresolved. Germline V lookup: CDR1 SGHRS, CDR2 YFSETQ. The CDR3 has 13 amino acids. Written as DNA, the CDR3 is TGCGCCAACAGCTTGGAGGACAACTATGGCTACACCTTC. Translated: CANSLEDNYGYTF.

This clonotype appeared many times. The chain carries TRBV7-9 and TRBJ2-5; the D gene is possibly TRBD1 (6 bases). V lost 4 bases and J 1 base, leaving 16 bases between the germline ends. Per germline, CDR1 SEHNR and CDR2 FQNEAQ (reference sequence). CDR3 length: 16 amino acids. The CDR3 DNA follows: TGTGCCAGCAGCTCAAACTCAGGGGTTACCCAAGAGACCCAGTACTTC. This codes for CASSSNSGVTQETQYF.